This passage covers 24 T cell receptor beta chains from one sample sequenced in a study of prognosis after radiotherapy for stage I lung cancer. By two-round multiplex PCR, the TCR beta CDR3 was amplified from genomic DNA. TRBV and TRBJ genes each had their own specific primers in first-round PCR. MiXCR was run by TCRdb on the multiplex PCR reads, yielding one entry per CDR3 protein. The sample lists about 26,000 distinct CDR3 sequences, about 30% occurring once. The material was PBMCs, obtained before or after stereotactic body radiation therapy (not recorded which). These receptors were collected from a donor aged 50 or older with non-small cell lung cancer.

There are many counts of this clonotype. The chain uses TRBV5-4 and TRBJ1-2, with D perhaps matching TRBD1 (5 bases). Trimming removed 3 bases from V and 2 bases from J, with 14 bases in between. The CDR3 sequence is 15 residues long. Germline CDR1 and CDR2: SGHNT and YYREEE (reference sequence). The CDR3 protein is CASSSRRDQNYGYTF. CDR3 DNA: TGTGCCAGCAGCTCCCGACGGGACCAGAACTATGGCTACACCTTC.

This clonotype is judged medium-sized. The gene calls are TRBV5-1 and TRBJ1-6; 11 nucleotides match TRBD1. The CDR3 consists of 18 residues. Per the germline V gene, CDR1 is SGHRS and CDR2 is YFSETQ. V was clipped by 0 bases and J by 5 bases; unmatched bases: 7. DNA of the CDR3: TGCGCCAGCAGCTTGGTGGGGACAGGGGGAAGGAATAATTCACCCCTCCACTTT. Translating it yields CASSLVGTGGRNNSPLHF.

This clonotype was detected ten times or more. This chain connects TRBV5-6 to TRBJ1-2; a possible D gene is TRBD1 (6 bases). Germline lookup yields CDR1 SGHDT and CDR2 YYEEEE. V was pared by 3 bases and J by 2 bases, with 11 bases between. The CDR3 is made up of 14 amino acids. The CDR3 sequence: CASSSTGFNYGYTF. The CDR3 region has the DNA TGTGCCAGCAGCTCAACAGGGTTCAACTATGGCTACACCTTC.

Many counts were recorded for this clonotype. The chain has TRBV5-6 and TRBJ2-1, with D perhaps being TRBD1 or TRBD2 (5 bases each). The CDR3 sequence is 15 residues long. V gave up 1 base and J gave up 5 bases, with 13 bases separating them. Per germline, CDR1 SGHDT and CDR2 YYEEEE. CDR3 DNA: TGTGCCAGCAGCTTGCTTGATGAGGGGAACAATGAGCAGTTCTTC. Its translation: CASSLLDEGNNEQFF. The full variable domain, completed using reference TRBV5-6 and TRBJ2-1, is DAGVTQSPTHLIKTRGQQVTLRCSPKSGHDTVSWYQQALGQGPQFIFQYYEEEERQRGNFPDRFSGHQFPNYSSELNVNALLLGDSALYLCASSLLDEGNNEQFFGPGTRLTVL.

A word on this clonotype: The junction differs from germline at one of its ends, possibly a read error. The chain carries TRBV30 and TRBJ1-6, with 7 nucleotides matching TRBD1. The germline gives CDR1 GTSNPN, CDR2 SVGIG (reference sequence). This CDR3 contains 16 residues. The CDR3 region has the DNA TGCGCCTGGAGTTTAGGGACAGTAAACCTCAATTCACCCCCCCACTTT. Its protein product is CAWSLGTVNLNSPPHF.

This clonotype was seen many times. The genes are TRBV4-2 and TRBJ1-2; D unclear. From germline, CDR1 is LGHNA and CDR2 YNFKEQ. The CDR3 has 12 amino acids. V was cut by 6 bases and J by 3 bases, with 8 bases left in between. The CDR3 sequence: CASSGVDYGYTF. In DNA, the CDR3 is TGTGCCAGCAGTGGGGTTGACTATGGCTACACCTTC.

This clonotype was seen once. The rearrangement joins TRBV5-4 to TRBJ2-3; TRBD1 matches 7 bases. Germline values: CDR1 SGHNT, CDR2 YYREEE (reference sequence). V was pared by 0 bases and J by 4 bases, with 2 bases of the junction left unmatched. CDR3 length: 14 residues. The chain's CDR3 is CASSLGGTADTQYF. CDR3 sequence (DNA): TGTGCCAGCAGCTTGGGTGGGACAGCAGATACGCAGTATTTT.

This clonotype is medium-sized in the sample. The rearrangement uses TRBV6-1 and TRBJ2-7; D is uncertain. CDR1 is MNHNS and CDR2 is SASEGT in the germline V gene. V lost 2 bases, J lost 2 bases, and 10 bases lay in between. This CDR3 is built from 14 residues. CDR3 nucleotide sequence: TGTGCCAGCAGTGAATTTGGTATAACCTACGAGCAGTACTTC. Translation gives CASSEFGITYEQYF.

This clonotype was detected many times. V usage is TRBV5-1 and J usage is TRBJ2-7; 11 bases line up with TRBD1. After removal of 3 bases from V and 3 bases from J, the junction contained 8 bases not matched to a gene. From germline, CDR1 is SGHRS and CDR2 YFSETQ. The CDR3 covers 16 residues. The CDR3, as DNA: TGCGCCAGCAGCTGGGGGGACAGGGGGAGAGGCTACGAGCAGTACTTC. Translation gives CASSWGDRGRGYEQYF. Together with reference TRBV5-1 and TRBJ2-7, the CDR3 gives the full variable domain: KAGVTQTPRYLIKTRGQQVTLSCSPISGHRSVSWYQQTPGQGLQFLFEYFSETQRNKGNFPGRFSGRQFSNSRSEMNVSTLELGDSALYLCASSWGDRGRGYEQYFGPGTRLTVT.

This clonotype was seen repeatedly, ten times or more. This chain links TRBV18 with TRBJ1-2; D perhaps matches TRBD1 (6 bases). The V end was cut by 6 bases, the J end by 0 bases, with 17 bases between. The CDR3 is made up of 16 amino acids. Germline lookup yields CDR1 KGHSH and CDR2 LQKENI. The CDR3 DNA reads TGTGCCAGCTCCCCTCAAACAGGGCCAACTAACTATGGCTACACCTTC. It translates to CASSPQTGPTNYGYTF.

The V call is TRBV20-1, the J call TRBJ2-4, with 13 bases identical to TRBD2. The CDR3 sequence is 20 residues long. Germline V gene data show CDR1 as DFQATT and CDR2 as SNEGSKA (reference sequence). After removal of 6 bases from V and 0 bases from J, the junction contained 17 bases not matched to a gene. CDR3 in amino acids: CSAHASTSGGVTLAKNIQYF. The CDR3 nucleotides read TGCAGTGCCCATGCTTCAACTAGCGGGGGGGTGACTCTAGCCAAAAACATTCAGTACTTC.

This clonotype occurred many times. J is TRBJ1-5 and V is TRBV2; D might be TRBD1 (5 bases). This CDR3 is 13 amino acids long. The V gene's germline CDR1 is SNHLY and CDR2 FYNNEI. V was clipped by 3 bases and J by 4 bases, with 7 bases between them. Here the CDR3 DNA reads TGTGCCAGCAGTGACGACAGAAATCAGCCCCAGCATTTT. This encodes CASSDDRNQPQHF. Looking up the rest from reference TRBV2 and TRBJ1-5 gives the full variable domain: EPEVTQTPSHQVTQMGQEVILRCVPISNHLYFYWYRQILGQKVEFLVSFYNNEISEKSEIFDDQFSVERPDGSNFTLKIRSTKLEDSAMYFCASSDDRNQPQHFGDGTRLSIL.

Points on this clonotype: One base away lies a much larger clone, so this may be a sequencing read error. This chain's CDR3 is CASSLYLAAGEKLFF. The CDR3 bases are TGTGCCAGCAGTCTTTACCTGGCCGCGGGTGAAAAACTGTTTTTT. This sequence joins TRBV6-2 or TRBV6-3 and TRBJ1-4; D gene ambiguous. Trimming left V 5 bases short and J 7 bases short, with 17 bases between. CDR1 is MNHEY and CDR2 is SVGEGT in the germline V gene. The CDR3 runs 15 residues.

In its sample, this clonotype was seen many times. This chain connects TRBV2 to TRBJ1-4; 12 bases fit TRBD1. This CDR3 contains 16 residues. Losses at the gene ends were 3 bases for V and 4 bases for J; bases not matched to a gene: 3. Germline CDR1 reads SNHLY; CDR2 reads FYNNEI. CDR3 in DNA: TGTGCCAGCAGTGATCGGGACAGGGGGCTTAATGAAAAACTGTTTTTT. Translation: CASSDRDRGLNEKLFF.

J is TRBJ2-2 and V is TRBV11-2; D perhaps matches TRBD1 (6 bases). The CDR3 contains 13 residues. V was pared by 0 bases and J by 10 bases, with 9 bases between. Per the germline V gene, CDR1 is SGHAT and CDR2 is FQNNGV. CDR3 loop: CASSLDTGLELFF. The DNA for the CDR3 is TGTGCCAGCAGCTTAGATACAGGGTTGGAGCTGTTTTTT. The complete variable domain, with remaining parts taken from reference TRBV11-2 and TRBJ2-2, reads EAGVAQSPRYKIIEKRQSVAFWCNPISGHATLYWYQQILGQGPKLLIQFQNNGVVDDSQLPKDRFSAERLKGVDSTLKIQPAKLEDSAVYLCASSLDTGLELFFGEGSRLTVL.

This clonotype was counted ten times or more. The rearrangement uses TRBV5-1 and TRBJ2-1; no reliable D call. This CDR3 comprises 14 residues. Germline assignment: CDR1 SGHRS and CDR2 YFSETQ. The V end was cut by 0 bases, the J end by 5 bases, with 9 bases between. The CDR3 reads CASSLGLNNNEQFF. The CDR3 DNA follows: TGCGCCAGCAGCTTGGGTTTGAACAACAATGAGCAGTTCTTC. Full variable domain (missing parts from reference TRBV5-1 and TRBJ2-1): KAGVTQTPRYLIKTRGQQVTLSCSPISGHRSVSWYQQTPGQGLQFLFEYFSETQRNKGNFPGRFSGRQFSNSRSEMNVSTLELGDSALYLCASSLGLNNNEQFFGPGTRLTVL.

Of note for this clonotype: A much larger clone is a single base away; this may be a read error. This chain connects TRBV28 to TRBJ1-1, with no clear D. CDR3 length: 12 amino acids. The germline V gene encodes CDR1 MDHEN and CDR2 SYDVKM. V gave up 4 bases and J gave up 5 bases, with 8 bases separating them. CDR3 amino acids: CASSSGLTEAFF. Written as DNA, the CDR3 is TGTGCCAGCAGTTCTGGCTTGACTGAAGCTTTCTTT.

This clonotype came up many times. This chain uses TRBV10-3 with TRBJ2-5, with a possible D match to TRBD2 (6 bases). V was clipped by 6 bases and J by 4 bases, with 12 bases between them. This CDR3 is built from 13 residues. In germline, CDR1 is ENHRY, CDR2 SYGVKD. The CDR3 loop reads CAIRETSVETQYF. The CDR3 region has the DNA TGTGCCATCAGGGAGACTAGTGTAGAGACCCAGTACTTC.

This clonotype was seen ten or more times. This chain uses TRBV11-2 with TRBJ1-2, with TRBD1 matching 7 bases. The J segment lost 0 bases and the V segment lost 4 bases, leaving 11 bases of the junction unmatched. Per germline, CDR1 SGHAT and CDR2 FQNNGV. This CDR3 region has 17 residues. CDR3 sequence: CASSSYRGLSANYGYTF. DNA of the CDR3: TGTGCCAGCAGCTCCTACAGGGGACTTTCGGCTAACTATGGCTACACCTTC. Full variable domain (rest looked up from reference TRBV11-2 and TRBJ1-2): EAGVAQSPRYKIIEKRQSVAFWCNPISGHATLYWYQQILGQGPKLLIQFQNNGVVDDSQLPKDRFSAERLKGVDSTLKIQPAKLEDSAVYLCASSSYRGLSANYGYTFGSGTRLTVV.

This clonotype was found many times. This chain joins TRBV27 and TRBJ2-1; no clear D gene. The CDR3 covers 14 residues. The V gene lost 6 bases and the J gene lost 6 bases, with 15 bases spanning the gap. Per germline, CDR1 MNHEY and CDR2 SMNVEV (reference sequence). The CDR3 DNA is TGTGCCAGCAGACTAAGTAAGGGTTTCAATGAGCAGTTCTTC. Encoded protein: CASRLSKGFNEQFF.

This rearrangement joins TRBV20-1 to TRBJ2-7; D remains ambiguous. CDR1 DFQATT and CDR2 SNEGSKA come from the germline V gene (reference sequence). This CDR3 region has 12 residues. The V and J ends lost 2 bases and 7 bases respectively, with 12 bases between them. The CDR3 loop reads CSARTGIYEQYF. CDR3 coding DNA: TGCAGTGCTAGAACCGGAATATATGAGCAGTACTTC.

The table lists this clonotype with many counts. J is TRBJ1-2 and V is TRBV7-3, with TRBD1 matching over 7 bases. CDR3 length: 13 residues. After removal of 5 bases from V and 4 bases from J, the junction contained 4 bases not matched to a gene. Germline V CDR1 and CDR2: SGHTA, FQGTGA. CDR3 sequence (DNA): TGTGCCAGCAGCCCCAGGGGGGGCTATGGCTACACCTTC. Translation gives CASSPRGGYGYTF.

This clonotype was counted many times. CDR3 in amino acids: CASSIAMNTEAFF. The CDR3 nucleotides read TGTGCCAGTAGTATAGCAATGAACACTGAAGCTTTCTTT. This chain joins TRBV19 and TRBJ1-1; unclear D gene. Trimming took off 1 base at V and 0 bases at J, with 3 bases between the two ends. This CDR3 has 13 residues. Germline V gene data show CDR1 as LNHDA and CDR2 as SQIVND (reference sequence).

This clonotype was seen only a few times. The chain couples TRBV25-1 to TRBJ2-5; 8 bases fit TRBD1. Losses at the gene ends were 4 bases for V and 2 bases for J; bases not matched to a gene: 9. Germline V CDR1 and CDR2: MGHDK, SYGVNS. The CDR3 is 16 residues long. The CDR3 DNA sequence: TGTGCCAGCAGTGCCACGACAGGGGCAGATCAAGAGACCCAGTACTTC. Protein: CASSATTGADQETQYF.